This T cell receptor (beta chain) was captured in a study of blood T cell repertoires in COVID-19. Across the whole study: Samples taken during acute and convalescent COVID-19 were collected in the United States, Italy and Spain. From T cells, B-cell-depleted T cells, or PBMCs came the material, which was cDNA or gDNA.

In the authors' methods: Estimates of nucleated cell counts were drawn from the amplification of reference gene primers. Using immunoSEQ multiplex PCR, the repertoire was profiled, and TCRdb retains in-frame clones only, with some absent. V, J and clone size are those of that table, while D and trimming were read from the DNA. The sample has 200,000 or so clones, about 86% seen once. Germline values: CDR1 LGHNA, CDR2 YSLEER. The CDR3 runs 16 residues. The germline V and J ends were trimmed by 3 bases and 0 bases, with 12 bases remaining between them. The V call is TRBV4-3, the J call TRBJ1-3, with D maybe TRBD1 (5 bases). The sequence was obtained from a young man with active or convalescent COVID-19. Sequencing used peripheral blood. The CDR3 reads CASSQMGLSSGNTIYF. The CDR3 nucleotides read TGCGCCAGCAGCCAGATGGGACTTTCCTCTGGAAACACCATATATTTT.